These 22 T cell receptor beta chains came from one sample sequenced in a study of read filtering for tumor transcriptome and immune sequencing. The library was built from about 400 ng RNA with molecular barcoded adaptors for alpha/delta and beta/gamma chains. TCRdb reprocessed the reads with MiXCR, giving one entry per CDR3 protein. The table has 90,000 to 95,000 distinct CDR3 sequences, around a fifth seen once. The sample consisted of a population of CD138-negative cells sorted from bone marrow. The receptors were gathered from a donor aged 40 or older with multiple myeloma.

There are a few counts of this clonotype. The chain employs TRBV19 and TRBJ2-2; the D gene could be TRBD1 or TRBD2 (7 bases each). V was clipped by 8 bases and J by 6 bases, with 19 bases between them. The CDR3 extends over 15 amino acids. Germline V CDR1 and CDR2: LNHDA, SQIVND (reference sequence). Here the CDR3 DNA reads TGTGCCAGTCAGTCGCAGGGGGAGGGTGCCGGGGAGCTGTTTTTT. Protein product: CASQSQGEGAGELFF.

This clonotype was picked up a small number of times. The rearrangement uses TRBV4-1 and TRBJ1-5; D is uncertain. Trimming stripped 0 bases from V and 0 bases from J, with 12 bases between. CDR1 and CDR2 from the germline V gene are MGHRA and YSYEKL. CDR3 length equals 17 residues. CDR3 sequence (DNA): TGCGCCAGCAGCCAAGACTTAGTCGAACTTAGCAATCAGCCCCAGCATTTT. Translated, it gives CASSQDLVELSNQPQHF.

This clonotype has a count of ten or more. The V gene is TRBV2, the J gene TRBJ2-3, with 10 positions matching TRBD1. V lost 6 bases to trimming and J lost 5 bases; unmatched junction nucleotides: 8. Germline V gene lookup returns CDR1 SNHLY and CDR2 FYNNEI. The CDR3 runs 15 residues. CDR3 sequence: CASSFDRGQGDTQYF. The CDR3 DNA reads as TGTGCCAGCAGCTTTGACAGGGGGCAAGGAGATACGCAGTATTTT.

Notes on this clonotype: One base away lies a much larger clone, so this may be a sequencing read error. This chain links TRBV6-2 or TRBV6-3 with TRBJ1-1; the D is unclear. The CDR3 contains 13 residues. Per the germline V gene, CDR1 is MNHEY and CDR2 is SVGEGT. In DNA, the CDR3 is TGTGCCAGCAGTTACTACGGGAACGCTGAAGCTTTCTTT. The encoded protein is CASSYYGNAEAFF.

The table lists this clonotype with many counts. The genes are TRBV18 and TRBJ1-4; 8 bases align to TRBD1. From germline, CDR1 is KGHSH and CDR2 LQKENI. The V segment lost 3 bases and the J segment 5 bases; nucleotides outside the gene matches: 5. This CDR3 has 15 amino acids. The DNA for the CDR3 is TGTGCCAGCTCACCCAGGACAGGGCAGAATGAAAAACTGTTTTTT. Protein sequence: CASSPRTGQNEKLFF.

This clonotype was counted at least ten times. The rearrangement links TRBV29-1 to TRBJ2-5; tentative D call: TRBD1 (6 bases). There are 13 residues in the CDR3. CDR1 SQVTM and CDR2 ANQGSEA come from the germline V gene. V was pared by 7 bases and J by 2 bases, with 14 bases between. The CDR3 bases are TGCAGCGCCGGCCGGACAGCTCAAGAGACCCAGTACTTC. Its protein is CSAGRTAQETQYF.

In its sample, this clonotype was seen many times. The chain uses TRBV28 and TRBJ2-7, with a weak D call TRBD2 (6 bases). V was pared by 6 bases and J by 1 base, with 25 bases between. The CDR3 has 18 amino acids. The germline gives CDR1 MDHEN, CDR2 SYDVKM. In DNA form, the CDR3 reads TGTGCCAGCAGAGCAATTATCAACCGGGACTCCCGATCCTACGAGCAGTACTTC. Protein: CASRAIINRDSRSYEQYF.

The chain uses TRBV28 and TRBJ2-4; D is undetermined. This CDR3 is 12 amino acids long. V was trimmed by 7 bases and J by 0 bases, leaving 4 bases between them. The germline V gene has CDR1 MDHEN and CDR2 SYDVKM. The CDR3 reads CASKTAKNIQYF. The DNA of the CDR3 is TGTGCCAGCAAAACAGCCAAAAACATTCAGTACTTC.

This clonotype has at least ten counts. V is TRBV11-1 and J is TRBJ2-3; TRBD2 matches 9 bases. V lost 4 bases to trimming and J lost 2 bases; unmatched junction nucleotides: 4. Germline CDR1 and CDR2: SGHAT and FQDESV (reference sequence). CDR3 length equals 15 residues. In DNA, the CDR3 is TGTGCCAGCAGCTCGCGGGGGGGCCTCACAGATACGCAGTATTTT. Its protein product is CASSSRGGLTDTQYF. Filled out from reference TRBV11-1 and TRBJ2-3, the complete variable domain reads EAEVAQSPRYKITEKSQAVAFWCDPISGHATLYWYRQILGQGPELLVQFQDESVVDDSQLPKDRFSAERLKGVDSTLKIQPAELGDSAMYLCASSSRGGLTDTQYFGPGTRLTVL.

This clonotype was counted only a few times. The rearrangement links TRBV5-1 to TRBJ1-3, with D unclear. Germline assignment: CDR1 SGHRS and CDR2 YFSETQ. V lost 0 bases and J lost 2, with 6 bases in between. The CDR3 has 14 amino acids. The CDR3 coding sequence is TGCGCCAGCAGCTTGGGTACCCCTGGAAACACCATATATTTT. It translates to CASSLGTPGNTIYF.

The gene calls are TRBV5-1 and TRBJ2-7, with D perhaps TRBD1 (5 bases). The V gene's germline CDR1 is SGHRS and CDR2 YFSETQ. The CDR3 totals 14 residues. The germline V and J ends were trimmed by 2 bases and 4 bases, with 13 bases remaining between them. The CDR3 spells CASSFVSGKYEQYF. DNA of the CDR3: TGCGCCAGCAGCTTCGTGTCAGGGAAATACGAGCAGTACTTC.

The J gene is TRBJ2-3, the V gene TRBV7-8; weak D call: TRBD1 (6 bases). Per the germline V gene, CDR1 is SGHVS and CDR2 is FQNEAQ. Trimming shortened V by 1 base and J by 10 bases, and 12 bases separated the two germline ends. The length of the CDR3 is 13 residues. CDR3 DNA: TGTGCCAGCAGCTTAGACAGGGCAGAGGCGCAGTATTTT. Its translation: CASSLDRAEAQYF.

This clonotype was seen at least ten times. V gene TRBV2 combines with J gene TRBJ2-1; 12 bases are shared with TRBD2. Germline trimming cut 6 bases from V and 9 bases from J; bases unmatched to any gene: 6. This CDR3 contains 14 residues. Per germline, CDR1 SNHLY and CDR2 FYNNEI. The CDR3 nucleotides read TGTGCCAGCAGACTAGCGGGAGGTTCGGGTGAGCAGTTCTTC. It is translated as CASRLAGGSGEQFF.

The J gene is TRBJ1-2, the V gene TRBV7-2; TRBD1 agrees at 9 bases. The CDR3 totals 17 residues. CDR1 SGHTA and CDR2 FQGNSA come from the germline V gene. Unmatched junction bases numbered 16, after V lost 3 bases and J lost 8 bases. CDR3 in DNA: TGTGCCAGCAGCTTTTTTTCAACGTGGGACAGGGAGGCAGGCTACACCTTC. It codes for CASSFFSTWDREAGYTF.

This clonotype was picked up one time. Germline is not matched at one junction end, which may reflect a read error. The rearrangement uses TRBV30 and TRBJ2-1; D is undetermined. The CDR3 runs to 12 residues. CDR1 and CDR2 from the germline V gene are GTSNPN and SVGIG (reference sequence). CDR3: CASGRSYNEQVF. In DNA, the CDR3 is TGTGCCTCAGGACGGTCCTACAATGAGCAGGTCTTC.

This clonotype has at least ten counts. The chain joins TRBV28 to TRBJ2-4, with TRBD2 identical over 12 bases. Germline V gene lookup returns CDR1 MDHEN and CDR2 SYDVKM. The CDR3 runs to 16 residues. Trimming cost V 8 bases and J 0 bases; bases outside gene matches: 5. For the CDR3, the DNA is TGTGCCAGCGCTAGCGGGGGGGTACTAGCCAAAAACATTCAGTACTTC. Protein: CASASGGVLAKNIQYF. Full variable domain (missing parts from reference TRBV28 and TRBJ2-4): DVKVTQSSRYLVKRTGEKVFLECVQDMDHENMFWYRQDPGLGLRLIYFSYDVKMKEKGDIPEGYSVSREKKERFSLILESASTNQTSMYLCASASGGVLAKNIQYFGAGTRLSVL.

This sequence joins TRBV6-5 and TRBJ2-2; tentatively, D is TRBD2 (5 bases). The length of the CDR3 is 14 residues. Trimming took off 0 bases at V and 4 bases at J, with 6 bases between the two ends. Germline lookup yields CDR1 MNHEY and CDR2 SVGAGI. As DNA, the CDR3 is TGTGCCAGCAGTTACTCAGCGGCCACCGGGGAGCTGTTTTTT. It codes for CASSYSAATGELFF.

This clonotype was seen once. A much larger clonotype is one base distant, so this may be a read error. The CDR3 coding sequence is TGTGCCAGCAGCCCCTCCGGGACTAACGGGGGGGATGAGCAGTTCTTC. This translates into CASSPSGTNGGDEQFF. The V and J genes are TRBV9 and TRBJ2-1, with TRBD2 matching over 8 bases. J gave up 8 bases and V 4 bases, and 14 bases lay outside the gene matches. Germline V gives CDR1 SGDLS, CDR2 YYNGEE. The CDR3 sequence is 16 residues long. Complete variable domain (other parts from reference TRBV9 and TRBJ2-1): DSGVTQTPKHLITATGQRVTLRCSPRSGDLSVYWYQQSLDQGLQFLIQYYNGEERAKGNILERFSAQQFPDLHSELNLSSLELGDSALYFCASSPSGTNGGDEQFFGPGTRLTVL.

This clonotype was seen a few times. This sequence joins TRBV2 and TRBJ1-1, with TRBD1 identical over 7 bases. The CDR3 covers 13 residues. Trimming removed 10 bases from V and 2 bases from J; junction bases left unmatched: 7. Germline V gene data show CDR1 as SNHLY and CDR2 as FYNNEI. CDR3 sequence: CAIQGGLNTEAFF. The CDR3, as DNA: TGTGCCATCCAGGGGGGACTAAACACTGAAGCTTTCTTT.

The table lists this clonotype with many counts. The chain links TRBV2 to TRBJ2-2; either TRBD1 or TRBD2 may fit D (5 bases each). CDR3 size: 14 residues. Germline V CDR1 and CDR2: SNHLY, FYNNEI. V was trimmed by 0 bases and J by 4 bases, leaving 6 bases between them. CDR3: CASSEAGTTGELFF. The CDR3 nucleotides are TGTGCCAGCAGTGAAGCGGGGACCACCGGGGAGCTGTTTTTT.

There are many counts of this clonotype. The chain has TRBV3-1 and TRBJ2-1; D is unclear. The CDR3 is made up of 16 amino acids. The V gene lost 0 bases and the J gene lost 4 bases, with 13 bases spanning the gap. CDR1 and CDR2 from the germline V gene are LGHDT and YNNKEL (reference sequence). The DNA of the CDR3 is TGTGCCAGCAGCCAAGATAATTGGCCCTTTTACAATGAGCAGTTCTTC. This encodes CASSQDNWPFYNEQFF.

The chain has TRBV20-1 and TRBJ1-2, with 10 bases matching TRBD1. CDR1 DFQATT and CDR2 SNEGSKA come from the germline V gene (reference sequence). The J segment lost 4 bases and the V segment lost 0 bases, leaving 2 bases of the junction unmatched. The CDR3 extends over 14 amino acids. The CDR3 region has the DNA TGCAGTGCTAGAGAGGACAGGGGGGGCTATGGCTACACCTTC. Translated: CSAREDRGGYGYTF.